This T cell receptor beta chain was recorded in a study of Ad26.COV2.S vaccination and SARS-CoV-2 variants. For the study at large: This donor came from the COV1001 trial of Ad26.COV2.S. Ad26.COV2.S given intramuscularly, once or twice 56 days apart. The study, taken as a whole, reports: People given the vaccine had a wider spike-specific TCR breadth than placebo recipients did.

Germline loops: CDR1 MRHNA, CDR2 SNTAGT. V gave up 0 bases and J gave up 8 bases, with 10 bases separating them. This CDR3 is built from 13 residues. Concerning this clone: What it binds is unknown.

Generated by immunoSEQ multiplex PCR, the TCRdb table keeps only in-frame clones and is missing some. The table includes 240,000 or so clones, roughly 88% detected once. Treatment denoted: 19 received Ad26.COV2.S at low or high dose, single or two shots; about 5 received placebo; per-sample allocation not given. Sampling was performed 63 days after the first vaccine or placebo injection. Spike of the Wuhan-strain SARS-CoV-2 was expressed by an Ad26 vector, which formed the vaccine. Sequenced here: peripheral blood, sampled in a trial of Ad26.COV2.S vaccine versus placebo. The chain has TRBV6-4 and TRBJ1-1; D not certain. The source of this sequence is a person aged 18-65 years who received the Ad26.COV2.S COVID-19 vaccine or a placebo. The CDR3: CASSDSPRSEAFF. In DNA, the CDR3 is TGTGCCAGCAGTGACTCTCCCCGCAGCGAAGCTTTCTTT.